A single sample gave rise to the 19 T cell receptor beta chains below, sequenced in a study of cytomegalovirus exposure and HLA in healthy donors. 60 Vbeta and 13 Jbeta primers were used in PCR. Repertoires were generated with immunoSEQ multiplex PCR, while TCRdb's copy carries only in-frame clones and drops some. The table records under 200,000 clones, about three quarters of them present only once. The specimen was PBMCs. These receptors were obtained from a man between 18 and 29 years old in good health and CMV-seronegative.

V usage is TRBV6-5 and J usage is TRBJ1-2; 7 bases fit TRBD1. CDR3 length: 14 residues. The germline V gene has CDR1 MNHEY and CDR2 SVGAGI. The trim removed 8 bases at V and 4 bases at J, leaving 10 bases unmatched. For the CDR3, the DNA is TGTGCCAGCTGTCCGGACAGGTTTGGCTATGGCTACACCTTC. It encodes CASCPDRFGYGYTF.

The chain is built from TRBV6-4 and TRBJ2-3; a weak D match, TRBD2 (6 bases). This CDR3 has 13 residues. Trimming took 3 bases from V and 8 from J, leaving 12 bases between them. Germline assignment: CDR1 MRHNA and CDR2 SNTAGT. CDR3 DNA sequence: TGTGCCAGCAGTGAGGTAGCGGCCAGTACGCAGTATTTT. Protein sequence: CASSEVAASTQYF.

V and J are TRBV27 and TRBJ2-5, with 7 bases matching TRBD1. CDR3 length: 15 amino acids. J gave up 4 bases and V 4 bases, and 9 bases lay outside the gene matches. Germline V gene sequence: CDR1 MNHEY, CDR2 SMNVEV (reference sequence). CDR3 nucleotide sequence: TGTGCCAGCAGTTCGACAGGGAGTTTGGGAGAGACCCAGTACTTC. Translated: CASSSTGSLGETQYF.

This clone was picked up a small number of times. The chain recombines TRBV5-4 with TRBJ2-3, with 7 nucleotides matching TRBD2. Germline CDR1 SGHNT, CDR2 YYREEE (reference sequence). The length of the CDR3 is 16 residues. The trim removed 0 bases at V and 3 bases at J, leaving 7 bases unmatched. The CDR3: CASSLGTRGQTDTQYF. The CDR3 DNA sequence: TGTGCCAGCAGCTTGGGGACTAGAGGCCAGACAGATACGCAGTATTTT.

The chain combines TRBV6-5 with TRBJ1-4, with TRBD1 identical over 7 bases. CDR1 is MNHEY and CDR2 is SVGAGI in the germline V gene. CDR3 size: 14 residues. V was pared by 2 bases and J by 7 bases, with 4 bases of the junction left unmatched. The CDR3 loop is CASSYRDRGEKLFF. Here the CDR3 DNA reads TGTGCCAGCAGTTACAGGGACAGAGGTGAAAAACTGTTTTTT.

The chain couples TRBV28 to TRBJ1-5, with a possible D match to TRBD1 (5 bases). Germline CDR1 MDHEN, CDR2 SYDVKM. V lost 6 bases, J lost 3 bases, and 15 bases lay in between. CDR3 size: 15 residues. DNA for the CDR3: TGTGCCAGCAGGCTGGGGTGGGGCGACAATCAGCCCCAGCATTTT. This translates into CASRLGWGDNQPQHF.

Only a few counts were recorded for this clone. The J gene is TRBJ1-4, the V gene TRBV4-3; D is ambiguous. Germline CDR1 reads LGHNA; CDR2 reads YSLEER. V was shortened by 0 bases and J by 5 bases, with 10 bases between the two germline ends. CDR3 length: 15 residues. CDR3 residues: CASSQDWPGNEKLFF. The CDR3 DNA reads TGCGCCAGCAGCCAAGATTGGCCGGGGAATGAAAAACTGTTTTTT.

This clone appeared a single time. J is TRBJ2-2 and V is TRBV4-1; TRBD2 might be the D (7 bases). The V end lost 9 bases, the J end lost 7 bases, and 18 bases lay between the germline ends. Germline V gene lookup returns CDR1 MGHRA and CDR2 YSYEKL. The CDR3 covers 14 residues. The CDR3 loop reads CASYSGGLGGELFF. The CDR3 nucleotides read TGCGCCAGTTATTCCGGGGGGCTGGGCGGGGAGCTGTTTTTT.

The rearrangement joins TRBV2 to TRBJ1-2; D uncertain. Germline assignment: CDR1 SNHLY and CDR2 FYNNEI. Between the trimmed V and J ends, which lost 3 bases and 2 bases, there was a span of 7 bases. CDR3 length: 13 amino acids. The CDR3: CASSDLENYGYTF. As DNA, the CDR3 is TGTGCCAGCAGTGATCTGGAGAACTATGGCTACACCTTC.

The chain combines TRBV29-1 with TRBJ2-3; 8 bases line up with TRBD2. The CDR3 runs 15 residues. CDR1 is SQVTM, CDR2 ANQGSEA, per germline. With V trimmed by 0 bases and J by 3 bases, 5 bases remained unmatched. This CDR3 reads CSVEDRASGTDTQYF. CDR3 sequence (DNA): TGCAGCGTTGAAGATAGGGCTAGCGGGACAGATACGCAGTATTTT.

The chain couples TRBV10-3 to TRBJ2-1; 12 positions agree with TRBD2. Germline V gene lookup returns CDR1 ENHRY and CDR2 SYGVKD. V shed 9 bases, J shed 8 bases, and the junction held 11 bases outside the gene matches. CDR3 length: 15 amino acids. CDR3: CAIQLGLAGRDEQFF. CDR3 coding DNA: TGTGCCATTCAATTGGGACTAGCGGGTAGGGATGAGCAGTTCTTC.

The chain recombines TRBV4-3 with TRBJ1-2; D possibly corresponds to TRBD1 (6 bases). This CDR3 contains 15 residues. Germline V gene sequence: CDR1 LGHNA, CDR2 YSLEER. V gave up 0 bases and J gave up 4 bases, with 12 bases separating them. The CDR3 protein is CASSQDTGLVYGYTF. CDR3 DNA: TGCGCCAGCAGCCAAGATACAGGGCTTGTCTATGGCTACACCTTC.

The rearrangement joins TRBV7-2 to TRBJ2-1, with TRBD2 identical over 7 bases. The trim removed 5 bases at V and 7 bases at J, leaving 8 bases unmatched. Per the germline V gene, CDR1 is SGHTA and CDR2 is FQGNSA. This CDR3 is built from 14 residues. CDR3 DNA: TGTGCCAGCAGCCTAATGGGACTACAGAATGAGCAGTTCTTC. Translated, it gives CASSLMGLQNEQFF.

The chain couples TRBV7-9 to TRBJ2-3, with 12 positions matching TRBD2. The CDR3 totals 19 residues. Germline loops: CDR1 SEHNR, CDR2 FQNEAQ (reference sequence). Trimming cost V 5 bases and J 1 base; bases outside gene matches: 13. The DNA for the CDR3 is TGTGCCAGCAGCCCCCGGGCCCCGACTAGCGGGAGAGGCACAGATACGCAGTATTTT. Protein product: CASSPRAPTSGRGTDTQYF. Full variable domain (missing parts from reference TRBV7-9 and TRBJ2-3): DTGVSQNPRHKITKRGQNVTFRCDPISEHNRLYWYRQTLGQGPEFLTYFQNEAQLEKSRLLSDRFSAERPKGSFSTLEIQRTEQGDSAMYLCASSPRAPTSGRGTDTQYFGPGTRLTVL.

V gene TRBV4-3 combines with J gene TRBJ2-5, with 9 bases identical to TRBD1. The tail of the sequence fits TRBJ2-7 better, so the J call may be wrong. Germline lookup yields CDR1 LGHNA and CDR2 YSLEER. The CDR3 length is 15 residues. CDR3 residues: CASSQDRDRAYEQYF. The CDR3 DNA sequence: TGCGCCAGCAGCCAAGATAGGGACAGGGCCTACGAGCAGTACTTC.

The V and J genes are TRBV9 and TRBJ2-1; weak D call: TRBD2 (5 bases). Germline assignment: CDR1 SGDLS and CDR2 YYNGEE. CDR3 length: 15 amino acids. Trimming left V 0 bases short and J 5 bases short, with 12 bases between. This chain's CDR3 is CASSVASEGNNEQFF. CDR3 DNA: TGTGCCAGCAGCGTAGCGTCTGAGGGAAACAATGAGCAGTTCTTC.

The V call is TRBV13, the J call TRBJ2-2; 9 nucleotides match TRBD2. Looked up from germline, CDR1 is PRHDT and CDR2 is FYEKMQ (reference sequence). The V and J ends lost 2 bases and 6 bases, in that order; junction bases with no gene match: 7. The CDR3 is 16 amino acids. CDR3 protein: CASSLRLAGSPGELFF. The CDR3 coding sequence is TGTGCCAGCAGCTTAAGGCTAGCGGGATCCCCCGGGGAGCTGTTTTTT.

This clone was found a few times. Here the CDR3 reads CACSGDSDQPQHF. As DNA, the CDR3 is TGTGCCTGCTCAGGGGATTCGGATCAGCCCCAGCATTTT. The chain employs TRBV19 and TRBJ1-5; D perhaps matches TRBD1 (6 bases). The CDR3 loop spans 13 amino acids. CDR1 is LNHDA and CDR2 is SQIVND in the germline V gene (reference sequence). The V end was cut by 11 bases, the J end by 5 bases, with 16 bases between.

The chain joins TRBV4-3 to TRBJ1-2, with D possibly matching TRBD1 (5 bases). The CDR3 totals 15 residues. The germline V gene has CDR1 LGHNA and CDR2 YSLEER. Trimming stripped 0 bases from V and 3 bases from J, with 11 bases between. The DNA for the CDR3 is TGCGCCAGCAGCCAAGAAGGGACTGACCACTATGGCTACACCTTC. Encoded protein: CASSQEGTDHYGYTF.